Described below is a single T cell receptor beta chain sequence and its context. Looked up from germline, CDR1 is GTSNPN and CDR2 is SVGIG (reference sequence). Trimming took 2 bases from V and 11 from J, leaving 12 bases between them. The CDR3 length is 11 residues. The assay was immunoSEQ multiplex PCR, and TCRdb's table has in-frame clones only and misses some. This table holds about 61,000 clones, around 90% found once. This specimen belongs to a study of control samples from healthy donors and cancer patients. The V gene is TRBV30, the J gene TRBJ1-1, with no clear D. The TCR originated in a man in his sixties with colorectal cancer. The material sequenced was PBMCs. The CDR3 DNA reads TGTGCCTGGAGTTGGAGGTGGGAGGCTTTCTTT. Its protein is CAWSWRWEAFF.